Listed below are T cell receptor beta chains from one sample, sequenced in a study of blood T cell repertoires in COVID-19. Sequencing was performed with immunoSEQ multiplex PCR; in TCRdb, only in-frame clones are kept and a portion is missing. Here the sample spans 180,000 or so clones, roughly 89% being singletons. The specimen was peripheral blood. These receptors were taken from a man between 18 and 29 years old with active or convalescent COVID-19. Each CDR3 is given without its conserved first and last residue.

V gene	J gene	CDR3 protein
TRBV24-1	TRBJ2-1	ATSDSLQGRYNEQF
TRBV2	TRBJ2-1	ASSVGGSYNEQF
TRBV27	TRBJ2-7	ASSLLGDEQY
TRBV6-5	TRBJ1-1	ASSYIQGHGEAF
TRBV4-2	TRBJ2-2	ASSQDHRVVLNTGELF
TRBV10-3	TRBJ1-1	AISGGQGGTEAF
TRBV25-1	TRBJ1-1	ASSESGAEAF
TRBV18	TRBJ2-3	ASSPPSFTDTQY
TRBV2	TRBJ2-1	ASDDREQF
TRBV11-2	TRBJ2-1	ASSFSVSYNEQF
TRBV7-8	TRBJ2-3	ASSLLGGVDTQY
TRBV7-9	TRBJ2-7	ASSLSSLNEQY
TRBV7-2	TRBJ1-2	ASSVQGLLWGYT
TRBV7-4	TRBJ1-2	ASSCGPGGLANYGYT
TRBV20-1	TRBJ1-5	SASLGNSNQPQH
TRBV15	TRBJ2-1	ATSRGLAAEQF
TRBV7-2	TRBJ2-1	ASSLAPGQNNEQF
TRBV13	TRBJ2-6	ASSFRQGGANVLT
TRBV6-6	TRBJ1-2	ASSYSTGGSYGYT
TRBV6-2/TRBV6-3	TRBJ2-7	ASSKGLAGVSRDHEQY
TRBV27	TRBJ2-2	ASSNRGTGELF
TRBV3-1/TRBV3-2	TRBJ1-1	ASSPYRDGEAF
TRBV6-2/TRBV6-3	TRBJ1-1	ASSPFRNTEAF
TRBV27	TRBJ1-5	ASSFSGGLNQPQH
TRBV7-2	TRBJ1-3	ASSPQARNTIY
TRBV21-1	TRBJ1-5	ASSPPRDSDQPQH
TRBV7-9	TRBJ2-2	ASSLAGGASGTGELF
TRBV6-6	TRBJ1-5	ASWTDISNQPQH